Following are 2 T cell receptor beta chains from one sample sequenced in a study of cytomegalovirus exposure and HLA in healthy donors. Assay: immunoSEQ multiplex PCR; the TCRdb copy retains only in-frame clones and omits some. The sample consists of 110,000 or so clones, roughly 83% of them appearing once. Sequencing was done on a sample of PBMCs. The receptors here all came from a man between 18 and 29 years old in good health and CMV-seronegative.

In its sample, this clone was seen many times. This chain connects TRBV11-2 to TRBJ2-7; D uncertain. Trimming shortened V by 1 base and J by 7 bases, and 5 bases separated the two germline ends. The CDR3 extends over 11 amino acids. In germline, CDR1 is SGHAT, CDR2 FQNNGV. CDR3: CASSLAVEQYF. The CDR3 DNA is TGTGCCAGCAGCTTAGCGGTTGAGCAGTACTTC.

V usage is TRBV30 and J usage is TRBJ1-5, with 7 positions matching TRBD1. The germline V gene encodes CDR1 GTSNPN and CDR2 SVGIG (reference sequence). The CDR3 totals 13 residues. J lost 7 bases, V lost 1 base, and 4 bases had no gene match. CDR3 loop: CAWSGQGAQPQHF. DNA of the CDR3: TGTGCCTGGAGTGGACAGGGAGCCCAGCCCCAGCATTTT.